What follows are 30 T cell receptor beta chains derived from one specimen sequenced in a study of tumor-infiltrating lymphocytes in primary liver carcinoma (dated by TCRdb to 2015 to 2018). Sequencing was carried out with an Illumina HiSeq 2500. Using a constant-region primer and ProtoScript II reverse transcriptase, TCRbeta-specific cDNA was reverse-transcribed from around 500 ng total RNA. The TCRbeta libraries were prepared through three rounds of nested multiplex PCR following a slightly modified ARM-PCR procedure. Multiplex TRBV1-TRBV30 forward primers and a Cbeta reverse primer were used in the first two PCR rounds, each of which was run for approximately 9 cycles. The public sequencing data were trimmed at Q25 with fastp and processed into clonotypes with MiXCR by TCRdb, which kept only in-frame beta chains. Rows with a matching CDR3 protein are joined into one entry that keeps the most common DNA and genes. Present in this sample are about 92,000 distinct CDR3 sequences, around 68% of which were seen just once. The ten largest clones capture roughly 30% of the sample.

Total RNA and DNA were co-extracted from 20-30 mg of bulk tissue with the AllPrep DNA/RNA mini kit, without cell sorting. Sequencing was performed on tumor-adjacent normal liver tissue. The receptor set was obtained from a man in his forties or fifties with primary liver carcinoma and hepatitis B virus infection.

Regarding this clonotype: A much larger clonotype is one base distant, so this may be a read error. The gene calls are TRBV6-6 and TRBJ2-7, with 7 bases matching TRBD1. Germline V gene data show CDR1 as MNHNY and CDR2 as SVGAGI (reference sequence). This CDR3 contains 17 residues. The CDR3 protein is CTSSYSPGQGVGYEQYF. The CDR3 DNA reads TGTACCAGCAGTTACTCTCCTGGGCAGGGGGTCGGGTACGAGCAGTACTTC.

On this clonotype: A much larger clone differs from this one at a single base, so this may be a read error. The chain carries TRBV6-2 or TRBV6-3 and TRBJ2-1, with TRBD2 as a possible D gene (6 bases). The length of the CDR3 is 14 residues. CDR1 is MNHEY, CDR2 SVGEGT, per germline. This CDR3 is CAGSTGTSYNEQFF. The CDR3 DNA reads TGTGCCGGCAGTACCGGGACTTCTTACAATGAGCAGTTCTTC.

The sample holds one count of this clonotype. The junction departs from the called germline gene at one end, perhaps through a read error. V is TRBV11-2 and J is TRBJ2-1; a possible D gene is TRBD2 (5 bases). Germline V gives CDR1 SGHAT, CDR2 FQNNGV. The CDR3 is 12 amino acids. The CDR3 DNA reads as TGTGTCAGCAGCTCCTGGCCCGTACGGGGGTTCTTC. Protein product: CVSSSWPVRGFF.

This clonotype was recorded a few times. This chain links TRBV28 with TRBJ2-7; possibly TRBD1 for D (6 bases). This CDR3 spans 14 amino acids. Trimming shortened V by 5 bases and J by 2 bases, and 13 bases separated the two germline ends. Germline V gene data show CDR1 as MDHEN and CDR2 as SYDVKM. The CDR3 DNA reads as TGTGCCAGCAGTCCATGGACAGAAGCCTACGAGCAGTACTTC. Translated: CASSPWTEAYEQYF.

This clonotype was observed a few times. A single base separates this from a much larger clone, so it may be a read error. The chain uses TRBV29-1 and TRBJ2-1; TRBD2 matches 7 bases. The germline CDR1 and CDR2 sequences are SQVTM and ANQGSEA. The CDR3 has 14 amino acids. CDR3 sequence (DNA): TGCAGCGTTGACCTGTCTAGCGGATACAATGAGCGGTTCTTC. Protein product: CSVDLSSGYNERFF.

About this clonotype: Here the CDR3 omits its conserved ending phenylalanine or tryptophan, so a read error is the likely source. The rearrangement joins TRBV7-8 to TRBJ2-1, with D uncertain. The CDR3 has 16 amino acids. Germline V lookup: CDR1 SGHVS, CDR2 FQNEAQ. The CDR3 protein is CASSLQALSSYNVQFL. The CDR3 coding sequence is TGTGCCAGCAGCTTACAAGCTTTGAGCTCCTACAATGTGCAGTTCCTC.

This clonotype was recorded many times. The rearrangement joins TRBV4-1 to TRBJ2-3; 9 bases align to TRBD2. With 5 bases clipped from V and 5 bases from J, the junction kept 5 bases outside the gene matches. Germline values: CDR1 MGHRA, CDR2 YSYEKL. The CDR3 extends over 14 amino acids. The CDR3 here is CASSGGREIDTQYF. In DNA, the CDR3 is TGCGCCAGCAGCGGCGGGAGGGAGATAGATACGCAGTATTTT.

CDR3 in amino acids: CASRRDRDEDEQYF. The CDR3 nucleotides read TGTGCCAGCAGACGAGACAGGGATGAGGACGAGCAGTACTTC. The chain carries TRBV6-6 and TRBJ2-7, with 7 nucleotides matching TRBD1. CDR1 and CDR2 (germline): MNHNY, SVGAGI (reference sequence). V was clipped by 6 bases and J by 5 bases; unmatched bases: 10. There are 14 residues in the CDR3.

Only a few counts were recorded for this clonotype. No conserved phenylalanine or tryptophan is present at the end of the CDR3, so a read error is the likely explanation. V and J are TRBV11-2 and TRBJ2-7; 7 nucleotides align to TRBD2. Germline V gene sequence: CDR1 SGHAT, CDR2 FQNNGV. The CDR3 extends over 15 amino acids. Trimming took 6 bases from V and 0 from J; bases not matched to a gene: 8. CDR3 loop: CASSQSGTSSYEQYL. In DNA, the CDR3 is TGTGCCAGCAGTCAGAGCGGGACCAGCTCCTACGAGCAGTACTTA.

Comments on this clonotype: One junction end disagrees with the germline gene, perhaps due to a read error. The chain carries TRBV6-1 and TRBJ1-5; D is ambiguous. The CDR3 extends over 12 amino acids. The V gene's germline CDR1 is MNHNS and CDR2 SASEGT. CDR3 sequence reads: CASSEGRSAQHF. In nucleotides, the CDR3 is TGTGCTAGCAGTGAGGGTCGTTCAGCCCAGCATTTT.

The chain links TRBV6-5 to TRBJ1-5; D is possibly TRBD1 (5 bases). Germline CDR1 MNHEY, CDR2 SVGAGI. This CDR3 has 17 residues. V was pared by 6 bases and J by 3 bases, with 21 bases between. The CDR3 region is CASSLKFRDLTNQPQHF. The CDR3 bases are TGTGCCAGCAGCTTGAAATTCCGGGACCTTACCAATCAGCCCCAGCATTTT.

V gene TRBV28 combines with J gene TRBJ2-1, with no clear D. CDR1 and CDR2 from the germline V gene are MDHEN and SYDVKM. The CDR3 covers 15 residues. V was clipped by 5 bases and J by 0 bases, with 11 bases between them. The DNA of the CDR3 is TGTGCCAGCAGTACTGACTTGACCTCCTACAATGAGCAGTTCTTC. Protein product: CASSTDLTSYNEQFF.

As to this clonotype: The CDR3 does not close with the conserved phenylalanine or tryptophan, likely indicating a read error. The chain joins TRBV4-2 to TRBJ2-1; 11 bases line up with TRBD2. The CDR3 length is 16 residues. The germline gives CDR1 LGHNA, CDR2 YNFKEQ. The CDR3 is CASSRRLAGTYNEQFL. The CDR3 DNA follows: TGTGCCAGTAGCCGACGACTAGCGGGAACCTACAATGAGCAGTTCCTC.

Details on this clonotype: A much larger clone lies a single base off, so this may be a read error. The chain joins TRBV5-6 to TRBJ2-7, with TRBD1 matching 9 bases. The germline V gene has CDR1 SGHDT and CDR2 YYEEEE. The CDR3 runs 14 residues. Unmatched junction bases numbered 8, after V lost 4 bases and J lost 6 bases. The CDR3 region is CASSRDREEVEQYF. CDR3 DNA sequence: TGTGCCAGCAGCCGGGACAGGGAGGAGGTCGAGCAGTACTTC.

In its sample, this clonotype was seen a few times. The V and J genes are TRBV28 and TRBJ2-2; 8 bases line up with TRBD2. CDR1 MDHEN and CDR2 SYDVKM come from the germline V gene. The CDR3 extends over 14 amino acids. J gave up 3 bases and V 10 bases, and 7 bases lay outside the gene matches. CDR3 amino acids: CATYGREDTGELFF. CDR3 sequence (DNA): TGTGCCACCTACGGGCGGGAGGACACCGGGGAGCTGTTTTTT.

On this clonotype: This may arise from a read error, as a much more abundant clone is one base away. The chain recombines TRBV6-5 with TRBJ2-3; 7 positions agree with TRBD2. The germline gives CDR1 MNHEY, CDR2 SVGAGI. The length of the CDR3 is 13 residues. The chain's CDR3 is CASSYGSSGTRYF. In DNA form, the CDR3 reads TGTGCCAGCAGTTACGGATCTAGCGGTACGCGGTATTTT.

A word on this clonotype: A read error may account for a junction end that differs from germline. V and J are TRBV11-2 and TRBJ2-1; the match to TRBD2 covers 10 bases. This CDR3 is 15 amino acids long. The germline V gene encodes CDR1 SGHAT and CDR2 FQNNGV. CDR3 sequence reads: CANSLPSGSYNEQFF. CDR3 bases: TGTGCCAACAGCTTGCCTAGCGGGAGCTACAATGAGCAGTTCTTT.

The chain employs TRBV5-4 and TRBJ2-3, with a weak D call TRBD2 (5 bases). The V and J ends lost 4 bases and 8 bases respectively, with 20 bases between them. The CDR3 totals 15 residues. Germline V gene lookup returns CDR1 SGHNT and CDR2 YYREEE (reference sequence). DNA for the CDR3: TGTGCCAGCAGCATAGGGAGCGGCTCACCGAGTACGCAGTATTTT. This codes for CASSIGSGSPSTQYF.

The genes are TRBV4-2 and TRBJ2-7; 11 bases are shared with TRBD1. V was pared by 6 bases and J by 13 bases, with 17 bases of the junction left unmatched. CDR1 LGHNA and CDR2 YNFKEQ come from the germline V gene. The CDR3 covers 15 residues. DNA for the CDR3: TGTGCCAGCAGTCAACTCACTGGACAGGGGGCGCGGCATTACTTC. This sequence encodes CASSQLTGQGARHYF.

Notes on this clonotype: The junction does not match germline at one end; this may be a read error. The chain joins TRBV11-2 to TRBJ1-4; D gene unclear. This CDR3 is built from 13 residues. CDR1 SGHAT and CDR2 FQNNGV come from the germline V gene. CDR3 bases: TGTGTCAGCAGACGTGACCAGACCGAAAAACTGTTTTTT. Amino acids: CVSRRDQTEKLFF.

A note on this clonotype: The conserved phenylalanine or tryptophan is not found at the CDR3 terminus, so this likely reflects a read error. The chain has TRBV2 and TRBJ1-1; no definite D call. CDR1 SNHLY and CDR2 FYNNEI come from the germline V gene. This CDR3 has 14 residues. CDR3 residues: CASSETDSNTEAFS. The CDR3 DNA sequence: TGTGCCAGCAGTGAAACAGACTCAAACACCGAAGCTTTCTCT.

This clonotype was found a few times. The CDR3 DNA sequence: TGTGCCAGCAGCCCTAGACAGTTGCCCTACGAGCAGTACTTC. It translates to CASSPRQLPYEQYF. V usage is TRBV7-9 and J usage is TRBJ2-7; TRBD1 might be the D (5 bases). V was shortened by 5 bases and J by 2 bases, with 13 bases between the two germline ends. Germline V CDR1 and CDR2: SEHNR, FQNEAQ (reference sequence). The CDR3 is made up of 14 amino acids.

Regarding this clonotype: A read error is possible here, since a much larger clone lies one base away. The rearrangement joins TRBV10-3 to TRBJ2-5; D not certain. The CDR3 has 13 residues. Looked up from germline, CDR1 is ENHRY and CDR2 is SYGVKD. V dropped 3 bases and J dropped 4 bases, with 9 bases sitting between them. The CDR3 spells CAISESASETQYF. The DNA of the CDR3 is TGTGCCATCAGTGAATCGGCCTCAGAGACCCAGTACTTC.

Concerning this clonotype: One end of the junction fails to match germline, which may point to a read error. The rearrangement joins TRBV10-3 to TRBJ2-5; 12 nucleotides match TRBD2. Germline CDR1 and CDR2: ENHRY and SYGVKD. The CDR3 length is 18 residues. The CDR3 region is CAISESSSGRGWQETQCF. The CDR3 bases are TGTGCCATCAGTGAGTCCTCTAGCGGGAGGGGATGGCAAGAGACTCAGTGCTTC.

This clonotype was counted ten times or more. This chain joins TRBV6-6 and TRBJ1-6; D possibly corresponds to TRBD1 (6 bases). The CDR3 has 16 amino acids. V lost 6 bases and J 9 bases, leaving 21 bases between the germline ends. Germline loops: CDR1 MNHNY, CDR2 SVGAGI (reference sequence). This CDR3 is CASRGRGAISASPLHF. The DNA of the CDR3 is TGTGCCAGCAGGGGCCGGGGGGCCATCAGTGCTTCACCCCTCCACTTT.

About this clonotype itself: One end of the junction is discordant with germline, which a read error may explain. V usage is TRBV10-3 and J usage is TRBJ2-6, with a weak D call TRBD1 (5 bases). The CDR3 is 14 residues long. CDR1 and CDR2 from the germline V gene are ENHRY and SYGVKD. In DNA, the CDR3 is TGTGCCGCCGGAGTAAGCTCTGGGGCAAACGTCCTGACTTTC. As protein: CAAGVSSGANVLTF.

Of note for this clonotype: It may be a read error: a sequence one base away is much more abundant. CDR3 amino acids: CATSDGSGGNEQFF. In DNA, the CDR3 is TGTGCCACCAGTGACGGGTCAGGGGGCAATGAGCAGTTCTTC. The chain has TRBV6-4 and TRBJ2-1; TRBD1 agrees at 7 bases. The CDR3 runs 14 residues. CDR1 and CDR2 (germline): MRHNA, SNTAGT.

Relative to its sample, this clonotype is medium-sized. The V gene is TRBV11-2, the J gene TRBJ2-5, with TRBD1 matching 8 bases. V shed 3 bases and J 5 bases; nucleotides not matched to a gene: 8. CDR3 length: 15 amino acids. The germline CDR1 and CDR2 sequences are SGHAT and FQNNGV. CDR3 DNA: TGTGCCAGCAGCTTGGGGGCAGGGGGCCGTGAGACCCAGTACTTC. The encoded protein is CASSLGAGGRETQYF.

In regard to this clonotype: Relative to the germline gene, one junction end is altered; a read error may explain this. This rearrangement joins TRBV11-2 to TRBJ2-7; 7 bases match TRBD2. The CDR3 is made up of 14 amino acids. Germline V CDR1 and CDR2: SGHAT, FQNNGV. The CDR3, as DNA: TGTGCCAGTGCGACTCAGCGGGGTTCCTACGAGCAGTATTTC. Protein sequence: CASATQRGSYEQYF.

As regards this clonotype: A much bigger clone sits one base away, suggesting this may be a read error. The CDR3: CASSLWGYDYTF. In nucleotides, the CDR3 is TGTGCCAGCAGTTTGTGGGGCTATGACTACACCTTC. The V call is TRBV6-2 or TRBV6-3, the J call TRBJ1-2; D possibly corresponds to TRBD1 (5 bases). The length of the CDR3 is 12 residues. The germline V gene has CDR1 MNHEY and CDR2 SVGEGT.